Below are 10 T cell receptor beta chains sequenced from a single sample in a study of blood T cell repertoires in COVID-19 (dated by TCRdb to about 2020). Library preparation used the immunoSEQ multiplex PCR assay. In TCRdb, the immuneACCESS table is reduced to in-frame sequences with V and J assigned. These tables do not hold every clone; where another copy was compared, an unresolved V gene accounts for under half, and the others remain unexplained. The sample table contains around 78,000 clones; only one count was recorded for under 80% of them. Of the sample, 9.9% is held by the ten largest clones. The sequencing sample was made of peripheral blood. These receptor sequences come from a human donor in a cohort sampled during active COVID-19.

The rearrangement joins TRBV6-5 to TRBJ1-3; D may be TRBD1 (5 bases). This CDR3 contains 16 residues. CDR1 and CDR2 (germline): MNHEY, SVGAGI. The ends were cut back, 0 bases at V and 8 bases at J, with 17 bases in the middle. The CDR3 bases are TGTGCCAGCAGTTACTCGGGACTCCTGTCCGTGGACACCATATATTTT. This encodes CASSYSGLLSVDTIYF.

The V gene is TRBV28, the J gene TRBJ2-7; the match to TRBD2 covers 10 bases. The CDR3 is 16 residues long. V was pared by 2 bases and J by 5 bases, with 9 bases of the junction left unmatched. In germline, CDR1 is MDHEN, CDR2 SYDVKM. The CDR3: CASSLIRSGGVHEQYF. The CDR3 DNA reads TGTGCCAGCAGTTTAATCAGGAGCGGGGGGGTCCACGAGCAGTACTTC.

The rearrangement links TRBV27 to TRBJ2-7, with TRBD1 matching over 9 bases. The CDR3 consists of 15 residues. Trimming took 4 bases from V and 2 from J; bases not matched to a gene: 6. Germline V gene lookup returns CDR1 MNHEY and CDR2 SMNVEV (reference sequence). CDR3 nucleotides: TGTGCCAGCAGTTCACGGACAGGGGCCACCTACGAGCAGTACTTC. It codes for CASSSRTGATYEQYF.

This clone was picked up one time. The J gene is TRBJ1-6, the V gene TRBV30; D may be TRBD1 (5 bases). Germline V gives CDR1 GTSNPN, CDR2 SVGIG (reference sequence). There are 13 residues in the CDR3. The V end was cut by 7 bases, the J end by 11 bases, with 18 bases between. CDR3 region: CASSGGSLAPLHF. In nucleotides, the CDR3 is TGTGCCTCATCTGGGGGGTCCTTGGCACCCCTCCACTTT.

J is TRBJ2-3 and V is TRBV5-5; weak D call: TRBD2 (6 bases). Germline CDR1 SGHKS, CDR2 YYEKEE (reference sequence). The length of the CDR3 is 14 residues. Trimming pared 4 bases from V and 0 bases from J, leaving 9 bases between. The DNA for the CDR3 is TGTGCCAGCAGCCCGGGGGATAGCACAGATACGCAGTATTTT. This translates into CASSPGDSTDTQYF.

The rearrangement joins TRBV19 to TRBJ2-1; no clear D gene. The CDR3 has 14 residues. V lost 7 bases to trimming and J lost 0 bases, with 10 bases between them. CDR1 and CDR2 from the germline V gene are LNHDA and SQIVND (reference sequence). The CDR3 DNA reads as TGTGCCAGTAATGATATGAGCTCCTACAATGAGCAGTTCTTC. Its protein product is CASNDMSSYNEQFF. Looking up the rest from reference TRBV19 and TRBJ2-1 gives the full variable domain: DGGITQSPKYLFRKEGQNVTLSCEQNLNHDAMYWYRQDPGQGLRLIYYSQIVNDFQKGDIAEGYSVSREKKESFPLTVTSAQKNPTAFYLCASNDMSSYNEQFFGPGTRLTVL.

The chain uses TRBV6-5 and TRBJ1-5, with a weak D call TRBD1 (6 bases). V lost 5 bases and J lost 11, with 19 bases in between. CDR3 length: 14 amino acids. Per the germline V gene, CDR1 is MNHEY and CDR2 is SVGAGI. The CDR3 reads CASSPGGIAGAQHF. The CDR3 region has the DNA TGTGCCAGCAGTCCCGGGGGGATAGCAGGGGCCCAGCATTTT.

J is TRBJ1-5 and V is TRBV7-2, with no clear D. V was cut by 1 base and J by 5 bases, with 6 bases left in between. This CDR3 is 13 amino acids long. Germline values: CDR1 SGHTA, CDR2 FQGNSA. The CDR3 protein is CASSLEQDQPQHF. CDR3 coding DNA: TGTGCCAGCAGCTTAGAACAAGATCAGCCCCAGCATTTT. Full variable domain (missing parts from reference TRBV7-2 and TRBJ1-5): GAGVSQSPSNKVTEKGKDVELRCDPISGHTALYWYRQSLGQGLEFLIYFQGNSAPDKSGLPSDRFSAERTGGSVSTLTIQRTQQEDSAVYLCASSLEQDQPQHFGDGTRLSIL.

This sequence joins TRBV7-9 and TRBJ2-7; tentative D call: TRBD1 (6 bases). This CDR3 contains 14 residues. Between the trimmed V and J ends, which lost 5 bases and 6 bases, there was a span of 17 bases. Germline loops: CDR1 SEHNR, CDR2 FQNEAQ (reference sequence). CDR3 loop: CASSPRDTGGEQYF. CDR3 sequence (DNA): TGTGCCAGCAGCCCTCGGGACACCGGCGGCGAGCAGTACTTC.

This clone was observed a few times. The chain employs TRBV11-3 and TRBJ2-7; 9 bases line up with TRBD1. CDR1 and CDR2 (germline): SGHNT, YENEEA. The junction had 5 bases not matched to a gene; V was cut back by 5 bases and J by 3 bases. The CDR3 sequence is 14 residues long. CDR3 DNA: TGTGCCAGCAGCCCGGGACAGGGAAGCTACGAGCAGTACTTC. It is translated as CASSPGQGSYEQYF.